This T cell receptor (beta chain) was observed in a study of blood T cell repertoires in COVID-19. Study-wide background: Samples came from the United States, Italy and Spain, spanning acute and convalescent COVID-19. Nucleic acid was either cDNA or gDNA, and it came from T cells, B-cell-depleted T cells, or PBMCs.

In Seattle, patients joined the study during active infection and were tracked longitudinally. This CDR3 has 16 amino acids. With V trimmed by 6 bases and J by 4 bases, 14 bases remained unmatched. Looked up from germline, CDR1 is SEHNR and CDR2 is FQNEAQ (reference sequence). Methods used by the authors: From reference gene primer amplification, estimates of nucleated cell counts were derived. Measured with immunoSEQ multiplex PCR; TCRdb has only the in-frame clones, and not every one. The DNA was the basis for D and trimming; V, J and clone size are from that table. This sample has 210,000 or so clones, with nearly 85% found just once.

Sequenced material: peripheral blood. The receptor comes from a woman younger than 45 with COVID-19, enrolled during active disease. V is TRBV7-9 and J is TRBJ2-5, with TRBD2 matching over 7 bases. The CDR3 region has the DNA TGTGCCAGCAGTTCGAGTCGGCGGGGGATCGGAGAGACCCAGTACTTC. Protein: CASSSSRRGIGETQYF.